The T cell receptor beta chain under discussion was sequenced for a study of blood T cell repertoires in COVID-19. Whole-study context: PBMCs, B-cell-depleted T cells, or T cells provided the cDNA or gDNA that made up the material.

In the authors' methods: Estimated nucleated cell counts came from reference gene primer amplification. TCRdb keeps only in-frame clones here, not all; method: immunoSEQ multiplex PCR. D and trimming were read from the DNA, whereas the V and J calls and clone size are those reported in that table. The data show roughly 230,000 clones, with about 88% seen just once and roughly 4.5% held by the top ten. V dropped 10 bases and J dropped 5 bases, with 15 bases sitting between them. The CDR3 length is 14 residues. Looked up from germline, CDR1 is KGHSH and CDR2 is LQKENI. The material sequenced was peripheral blood. The genes are TRBV18 and TRBJ1-6, with unresolved D. The receptor was isolated from a woman in her forties who had recovered from COVID-19. The CDR3 DNA reads TGTGCCACCCAAAGAGAGGGTAATAATTCACCCCTCCACTTT. It translates to CATQREGNNSPLHF.